The 8 T cell receptor beta chains reported below all come from one sample, sequenced in a study of blood T cell repertoires in COVID-19. Measured with immunoSEQ multiplex PCR; TCRdb has only the in-frame clones, and not every one. This repertoire shows hundreds of thousands of clones, approximately 89% found once; its top ten account for over 9%. The sequenced material came from PBMCs or T cells enriched from blood (not recorded which). Source of these receptors: a woman aged 40 to 55 who had recovered from COVID-19.

This rearrangement joins TRBV11-3 to TRBJ1-6, with D perhaps matching TRBD1 (5 bases). The CDR3 length is 15 residues. In germline, CDR1 is SGHNT, CDR2 YENEEA. V was pared by 5 bases and J by 3 bases, with 11 bases between. CDR3 DNA sequence: TGTGCCAGCAGCCCCACGACAGACTATAATTCACCCCTCCACTTT. Protein: CASSPTTDYNSPLHF.

V usage is TRBV12-5 and J usage is TRBJ2-5, with 8 bases identical to TRBD2. The length of the CDR3 is 13 residues. The ends lost 7 bases at V and 5 bases at J; junction bases unmatched: 6. Germline CDR1 reads LGHNT; CDR2 reads FRNRAP. Here the CDR3 DNA reads TGTGCTAGTGCCTCGGGGGGGAGGGAGACCCAGTACTTC. This encodes CASASGGRETQYF.

The gene calls are TRBV27 and TRBJ1-2; TRBD1 is a possible D gene (5 bases). The CDR3 has 13 residues. The V end lost 4 bases, the J end lost 8 bases, and 14 bases lay between the germline ends. Germline CDR1 reads MNHEY; CDR2 reads SMNVEV (reference sequence). Here the CDR3 reads CASSSQGYGGYTF. In DNA, the CDR3 is TGTGCCAGCAGTTCCCAGGGATACGGAGGCTACACCTTC.

The gene calls are TRBV13 and TRBJ1-6, with TRBD1 matching 12 bases. V lost 3 bases and J lost 6; bases outside the gene matches: 9. This CDR3 region has 18 residues. The V gene's germline CDR1 is PRHDT and CDR2 FYEKMQ (reference sequence). The CDR3 spells CASSFRGGTGGLNSPLHF. Written as DNA, the CDR3 is TGTGCCAGCAGCTTCCGTGGGGGGACAGGGGGCCTTAATTCACCCCTCCACTTT.

The chain couples TRBV19 to TRBJ2-1, with 9 bases that match TRBD2. J lost 6 bases, V lost 7 bases, and 16 bases had no gene match. Germline V gene data show CDR1 as LNHDA and CDR2 as SQIVND (reference sequence). This CDR3 spans 17 amino acids. The CDR3 DNA reads TGTGCCAGTACCCAATTGGGGGGACTAGCAGGGCCCAATGAGCAGTTCTTC. Encoded protein: CASTQLGGLAGPNEQFF.

V is TRBV28 and J is TRBJ2-3, with 12 bases identical to TRBD1. The ends lost 6 bases at V and 6 bases at J; junction bases unmatched: 7. This CDR3 region has 15 residues. The germline V gene encodes CDR1 MDHEN and CDR2 SYDVKM. CDR3 DNA sequence: TGTGCCAGCAGAAGAGGGACAGGGGGCGTCGATACGCAGTATTTT. Translating gives CASRRGTGGVDTQYF.

Details on this clone: Other nucleotide sequences in the sample specify the same CDR3. CDR3 nucleotides: TGTGCCACCAGTGACCCAACAGGGGGGAATGAAAAACTGTTTTTT. It codes for CATSDPTGGNEKLFF. This chain connects TRBV24-1 to TRBJ1-4; 8 positions agree with TRBD1. Germline V gives CDR1 KGHDR, CDR2 SFDVKD. The trim removed 4 bases at V and 5 bases at J, leaving 5 bases unmatched. This CDR3 contains 15 residues.

This chain links TRBV28 with TRBJ1-4; D gene ambiguous. CDR3 length equals 17 residues. Trimming left V 8 bases short and J 5 bases short, with 24 bases between. Germline lookup yields CDR1 MDHEN and CDR2 SYDVKM. CDR3 protein: CASGPLGVGTNNEKLFF. CDR3 nucleotides: TGTGCCAGCGGCCCCCTCGGGGTAGGAACCAACAATGAAAAACTGTTTTTT.